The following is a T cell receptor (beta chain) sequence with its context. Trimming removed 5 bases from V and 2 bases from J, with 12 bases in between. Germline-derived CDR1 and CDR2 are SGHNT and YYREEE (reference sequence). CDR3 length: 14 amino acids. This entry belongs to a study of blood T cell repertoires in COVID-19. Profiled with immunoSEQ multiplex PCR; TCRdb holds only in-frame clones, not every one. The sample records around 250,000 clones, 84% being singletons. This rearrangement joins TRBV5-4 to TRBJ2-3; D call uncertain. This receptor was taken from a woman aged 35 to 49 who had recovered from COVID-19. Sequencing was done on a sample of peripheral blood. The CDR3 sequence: CASRGNSYTDTQYF. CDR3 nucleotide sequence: TGTGCCAGCAGAGGTAACAGCTACACAGATACGCAGTATTTT.